This T cell receptor (beta chain) emerged from a study of response to subunit inactivated influenza vaccine. Study results and caveats: New T cells are recruited in small numbers by each seasonal influenza vaccination, according to the authors' suggestion.

MiXCR, applied by TCRdb to the RT-PCR reads, yields one record per CDR3 protein. This sample yields about 700,000 distinct CDR3 sequences, of which approximately 15% are seen a single time; 5.5% to 7% belongs to the top ten. The length of the CDR3 is 14 residues. Trimming removed 7 bases from V and 10 bases from J; junction bases left unmatched: 8. With regard to this clonotype: Its antigen remains unidentified.

This material consisted of PBMCs from blood, taken 14 days before vaccination. This TCR came from a man between 45 and 60 years old who received an inactivated influenza vaccine. J is TRBJ1-6 and V is TRBV12-3 or TRBV12-4; 9 bases match TRBD1. DNA for the CDR3: TGTGCCAGCACCTTGGACAGGGGTTCCTCACCCCTCCACTTT. Encoded protein: CASTLDRGSSPLHF.